This T cell receptor beta chain was sequenced for a study of cytomegalovirus exposure and HLA in healthy donors. Researchers ran the PCR with 60 Vbeta and 13 Jbeta primers. The data were produced by immunoSEQ multiplex PCR, yet TCRdb's version contains in-frame clones alone and is incomplete. The sample consists of 170,000 or so clones, 70% to 80% of them appearing once. As regards this clone: Its antigen is still unknown.

Looked up from germline, CDR1 is MNHNS and CDR2 is SASEGT. After removal of 3 bases from V and 6 bases from J, the junction contained 9 bases not matched to a gene. The CDR3 sequence is 16 residues long. Study-wide findings and caveats: Sequencing had likely introduced a cluster of highly shared sequence variants as an artifact.

This TCR came from a woman in her forties in good health and CMV-seronegative. The chain is built from TRBV6-1 and TRBJ1-5; 9 bases agree with TRBD1. The sample taken for sequencing was PBMCs. CDR3 protein: CASSEGTGSNFQPQHF. The CDR3 nucleotides read TGTGCCAGCAGTGAGGGGACAGGGAGCAATTTTCAGCCCCAGCATTTT.